This section outlines one T cell receptor beta chain sequence together with its context. This clonotype was detected ten times or more. Its antigen specificity is not known. A read error may account for a junction end that differs from germline. Receptors were amplified or captured by 5' RACE. Instrument used: Illumina HiSeq 2500. A second PCR of roughly 6 to 11 cycles was performed with a sample-barcoded 5' primer and a J-beta primer mix. Each TCR beta cDNA molecule received a unique molecular identifier from a template-switch 5' adaptor carrying 12 random nucleotides. At least 3 million CDR3-containing paired-end reads were obtained from each sample. First-strand cDNA was synthesized from all RNA with the Mint cDNA synthesis kit, primed by a TRBC-specific oligonucleotide. After uracil-DNA glycosylase treatment, a first 18-cycle PCR used universal primers M1SS and BC2_uni_R on all cDNA. As for the original processing: For normalization, 1 million high-quality reads, each with a distinct molecular identifier, were randomly selected from each sample. Reads with shared molecular identifiers were discarded instead of being binned into consensus sequences. MiTCR, with a Q25 quality threshold and the strictest error-elimination algorithm, was used for CDR3 identification, clonotype clustering and error correction. Lower-bound total TCR beta diversity was estimated with a nonparametric unseen species model using Euler transformation. The public reads were quality trimmed at Q25 with fastp and then assembled into clones with MiXCR by TCRdb, keeping productive beta chains. One record per CDR3 amino acid sequence lists the most common genes and DNA. TCRdb, not the authors, supplied the V and J calls. The sample table lists about 730,000 distinct CDR3 sequences, 40% to 45% of them with a count of one. 20% to 25% of the sample is in the top ten clones.

The germline V gene yields SGHTA for CDR1 and FQGNSA for CDR2. The CDR3 has 15 amino acids, counting the end cysteine and phenylalanine. Kept here is only the CDR3 DNA, which spans 45 bases and is read in frame from base 1. Donors were a few dozen systemically healthy Caucasian individuals from Russia aged about 6 to 100 years. Roughly 10 milliliters of peripheral blood were drawn from each donor into EDTA-treated Vacutainer tubes. PBMCs were isolated by Ficoll-Paque density-gradient centrifugation, with at least 6 million obtained per sample. Trizol reagent was used to extract total RNA from PBMCs, with at least 6 micrograms per sample. For every donor, flow cytometry on a PBMC aliquot measured the percentage of naive CD45RAhigh/CD27high T cells. These data come from a study of blood T cells in healthy people across ages (dated by TCRdb to about 2015). Background on the whole study: In model experiments, template switching captured about one uniquely barcoded TCR beta cDNA molecule for every two T cells. Using the same blood draw, the study looked at two additional independent replicas of 1 million unique cDNA reads for two donors, one aged 18 to 30 and the other aged 80 or older. To avoid experimental bias, donors of different ages were distributed randomly across sequencing lanes. Donors were grouped into four age groups: young (average roughly 17 years), middle-aged (approximately 41), aged (around 56) and long-lived (about 82). To track age-related changes in TCR beta repertoire diversity, the study relied on deep sequencing normalized with unique cDNA molecular identifiers.

What the authors observed across the whole study: Because profiling used bulk unsorted PBMCs, naive and antigen-experienced compartments could not be compared conclusively. Because donor CMV infection status was unknown, age-related changes in expanded clonotypes were potentially confounded. The percentage of naive T cells measured by flow cytometry correlated strongly with observed TCR beta diversity. Total diversity estimates from one million sequenced T cells were considered lower bounds and underestimates. Compared with the aged group, the long-lived group had more naive CD4+ T cells, fewer expanded clones and increased TCR diversity, a pattern suggesting age selection. As age increased, observed TCR beta diversity per million T cells dropped in a roughly linear way, and a significant reduction was already evident by age 40.

This clonotype originated in a woman aged 55-69 years in good health. Recombination connected TRBV7-2 to TRBJ2-1; tentative D gene TRBD2, with 5 bases matching. The sample consisted of blood. The DNA sequence follows: TGCGCCAGCAGCTTGGCCGCTAGCAGCTACAATGAGCAGTTCTTC. Its translation reads: CASSLAASSYNEQFF.